This T cell receptor beta chain was obtained from a study of control samples from healthy donors and cancer patients. Trimming stripped 7 bases from V and 1 base from J, with 13 bases between. CDR3 length: 15 amino acids. Profiling relied on immunoSEQ multiplex PCR, and the TCRdb table lists in-frame clones only, not all of them. The sample has 80,000 to 100,000 clones; about 90% are singletons. This sequence joins TRBV23-1 and TRBJ2-2, with a possible D match to TRBD1 (6 bases). TRBV23-1 is marked as an open reading frame, function uncertain. This clonotype originated in a man under 40 in good health. Sequences were obtained from blood. CDR3 amino acids: CASTTGFWNTGELFF. CDR3 in DNA: TGCGCCAGCACTACAGGGTTTTGGAACACCGGGGAGCTGTTTTTT.